A selection of T cell receptor beta chains follows, all from one sample in a study of T cell responses to AZD1222 COVID-19 vaccine. The method was immunoSEQ multiplex PCR; TCRdb's version includes in-frame clones alone and lacks a portion of them. The table has over 100,000 clones, approximately 87% seen once; the top ten hold approximately 12%. This sample comprised peripheral blood, obtained on day 0 of AZD1222 vaccination. The receptors were gathered from an adult in good health. The CDR3 runs from the conserved cysteine through the conserved F or W. A D gene is named only where the DNA matches it firmly. The size entry is marked missing in some rows and otherwise reads once, few, many or a size class.

TRBV5-4,NA,TRBJ2-1,NA,TGTGCCAGCAGGGTACGACTAACCTACAATGAGCAGTTCTTC,CASRVRLTYNEQFF
TRBV7-9,TRBD2,TRBJ2-3,once,TGTGCCAGCAGCCCCCGGACTAGCGGGTTCACAGATACGCAGTATTTT,CASSPRTSGFTDTQYF
TRBV2,TRBD1,TRBJ1-2,few,TGTGCCAGCAGTGAACACGGACAGGGGATGTATGGCTACACCTTC,CASSEHGQGMYGYTF
TRBV18,NA,TRBJ2-1,NA,TGTGCCAGCTCACCACAGGGCTACAATGAGCAGTTCTTC,CASSPQGYNEQFF
TRBV3-1/TRBV3-2,TRBD2,TRBJ2-2,NA,TGTGCCAGCAGCCAAGATTTTTCAGCGGGAGAAACCGGGGAGCTGTTTTTT,CASSQDFSAGETGELFF
TRBV5-8,NA,TRBJ1-4,NA,TGTGCCAGCAGCTTCGCAGGGACAAATGAAAAACTGTTTTTT,CASSFAGTNEKLFF
TRBV15,NA,TRBJ1-4,NA,TGTGCCACCAGCAGAGGGGGGCCTAATGAAAAACTGTTTTTT,CATSRGGPNEKLFF
TRBV5-6,NA,TRBJ2-3,NA,TGTGCCAGCAGCTTGGCGGGGACAGATACGCAGTATTTT,CASSLAGTDTQYF
TRBV27,NA,TRBJ2-7,NA,TGTGCCAGCAGTTTATCGTTCCCCGGTACCTACGAGCAGTACTTC,CASSLSFPGTYEQYF
TRBV19,NA,TRBJ1-5,NA,TGTGCCAGTAGTATAGGTCAGGGTCGGGGCAATCAGCCCCAGCATTTT,CASSIGQGRGNQPQHF
TRBV29-1,TRBD2,TRBJ2-1,NA,TGCAGCGTGGAGACTAGCGTATACGAGCAGTTCTTC,CSVETSVYEQFF
TRBV10-3,NA,TRBJ1-6,NA,TGTGCCATCAACAGGGAGGACACGGGCTCACCCCTCCACTTT,CAINREDTGSPLHF
TRBV13,TRBD2,TRBJ2-1,once,TGTGCCAGCAGCGACAGGACTAGCAGCTACAATGAGCAGTTCTTC,CASSDRTSSYNEQFF
TRBV28,NA,TRBJ1-2,NA,TGTGCCAGCGCGCGAACAGCCTATGGCTACACCTTC,CASARTAYGYTF
TRBV5-5,TRBD1,TRBJ2-5,NA,TGTGCCAGCAGCATGACAGGGGGACGAGAGACCCAGTACTTC,CASSMTGGRETQYF
TRBV7-9,NA,TRBJ1-4,NA,TGTGCCAGCAGCTTGCCCAATGAAAAACTGTTTTTT,CASSLPNEKLFF
TRBV11-2,NA,TRBJ1-3,NA,TGTGCCAGCAGCTTATCTGGGGGAACGGGAAACACCATATATTTT,CASSLSGGTGNTIYF
TRBV19,TRBD1,TRBJ1-2,NA,TGTGCCAGTAGGACAGGGAACAATCTTGGTGGCTACACCTTC,CASRTGNNLGGYTF
TRBV7-8,NA,TRBJ2-7,NA,TGTGCCAGCAGCTTCCCGATCTCCTACGAGCAGTACTTC,CASSFPISYEQYF
TRBV27,TRBD1,TRBJ2-3,NA,TGTGCCAGCAGTCCCCACCGACAGGGGTTCACAGATACGCAGTATTTT,CASSPHRQGFTDTQYF
TRBV28,NA,TRBJ1-2,NA,TGTGCCAGCAGCATTAGGTCGCAGGGAGGGAACTATGGCTACACCTTC,CASSIRSQGGNYGYTF
TRBV11-2,TRBD2,TRBJ2-1,NA,TGTGCCAGCAGCCCGGCCCTAGCGGCTTTCTACAATGAGCAGTTCTTC,CASSPALAAFYNEQFF
TRBV18,TRBD2,TRBJ2-7,NA,TGTGCCAGCTCACCAATGAGCGGGAGGTCGGAAGAGCAGTACTTC,CASSPMSGRSEEQYF
TRBV3-1/TRBV3-2,TRBD1,TRBJ2-7,NA,TGTGCCAGCAGTACACAGGGGTTTCGCGAGCAGTACTTC,CASSTQGFREQYF
TRBV18,NA,TRBJ2-1,NA,TGTGCCAGCTCACCAGGTCAACTCTCCTACAATGAGCAGTTCTTC,CASSPGQLSYNEQFF
TRBV2,NA,TRBJ2-7,NA,TGTGCCAGCCATTCTCGGGGGGACAACGAGCAGTACTTC,CASHSRGDNEQYF
TRBV9,NA,TRBJ1-3,NA,TGTGCCAGCAGCGTAGACCCAGTGGGGGCACCTGGAAACACCATATATTTT,CASSVDPVGAPGNTIYF
TRBV24-1,NA,TRBJ1-6,NA,TGTGCCACCAGTGATCCGACAAATTCACCCCTCCACTTT,CATSDPTNSPLHF
TRBV6-2/TRBV6-3,TRBD2,TRBJ2-1,NA,TGTGCCAGCAGCCCTTCGACTAGCGGGGGATTTCTCTACAATGAGCAGTTCTTC,CASSPSTSGGFLYNEQFF
TRBV19,NA,TRBJ1-5,NA,TGTGCCAGTACTCCACAACCTGGGAATCAGCCCCAGCATTTT,CASTPQPGNQPQHF
TRBV30,NA,TRBJ1-2,NA,TGTGCCTGGACCGGGCCCTATGGCTACACCTTC,CAWTGPYGYTF
TRBV7-2,NA,TRBJ2-1,NA,TGTGCCAGCAGCGACGCAGCTTTTCCCCAGTTCTTC,CASSDAAFPQFF
TRBV2,NA,TRBJ2-1,NA,TGTGCCAGCAGTTCCGGAACGGGCAATGAGCAGTTCTTC,CASSSGTGNEQFF
TRBV11-2,NA,TRBJ1-5,NA,TGTGCCAGCAGCTTAAATCCACAGGGTGGGAATCAGCCCCAGCATTTT,CASSLNPQGGNQPQHF
TRBV19,NA,TRBJ1-1,once,TGTGCCAGTAGTCCTCGCTTATTGGGCAGGGACACTGAAGCTTTCTTT,CASSPRLLGRDTEAFF
TRBV10-3,TRBD1,TRBJ1-4,NA,TGTGCCATCAGTGATTACAGGGGAAATGAAAAACTGTTTTTT,CAISDYRGNEKLFF
TRBV6-2/TRBV6-3,NA,TRBJ2-2,once,TGTGCCAGCAGCCTGGTCCAACACACCGGGGAGCTGTTTTTT,CASSLVQHTGELFF
TRBV2,NA,TRBJ2-7,few,TGTGCCAGCTCCGGAGTTTTGAGCTCCTACGAGCAGTACTTC,CASSGVLSSYEQYF
TRBV29-1,TRBD1,TRBJ1-2,NA,TGCAGCGTTGATACCTCCGGGACAGCTACCTATGGCTACACCTTC,CSVDTSGTATYGYTF
TRBV15,NA,TRBJ2-5,NA,TGTGCCACCAGCCGACCCCGAAGCCAAGAGACCCAGTACTTC,CATSRPRSQETQYF
TRBV10-3,TRBD1,TRBJ2-7,NA,TGTGCCATCAGTTCAACGGGACAGGGAAACGAGCAGTACTTC,CAISSTGQGNEQYF
TRBV19,NA,TRBJ2-2,NA,TGTGCCAGTAGTAGGACTAACCTGAACACCGGGGAGCTGTTTTTT,CASSRTNLNTGELFF
TRBV28,NA,TRBJ1-2,few,TGTGCCAGCAGCCCCTTGGGGAACTATGGCTACACCTTC,CASSPLGNYGYTF
TRBV9,NA,TRBJ2-3,NA,TGTGCCAGCAGCGTCCGTCCCGGCCCTAGCACAGATACGCAGTATTTT,CASSVRPGPSTDTQYF
TRBV19,NA,TRBJ2-5,NA,TGTGCCAGTAGTATTAGCAGGACCCAAGAGACCCAGTACTTC,CASSISRTQETQYF
TRBV5-1,TRBD2,TRBJ2-3,NA,TGCGCCAGCAGCTTGGGGACTAGCGGCCGTTCAGATACGCAGTATTTT,CASSLGTSGRSDTQYF
TRBV7-9,NA,TRBJ2-1,NA,TGTGCCAGCAGCTTATTCAATGAGCAGTTCTTC,CASSLFNEQFF
TRBV27,NA,TRBJ1-5,few,TGTGCCAGCAGTTTTACCGTAGTCCCTGGAGACGAACATGGCAATCAGCCCCAGCATTTT,CASSFTVVPGDEHGNQPQHF
TRBV27,NA,TRBJ1-3,once,TGTGCCAGCAGTTCTCGGACCCCAGTGGCCGGAAACACCATATATTTT,CASSSRTPVAGNTIYF
TRBV28,TRBD2,TRBJ2-5,NA,TGTGCCAGCAGCGACTTTACCGCGACTAGCGGGAGGTCAAAAGAGACCCAGTACTTC,CASSDFTATSGRSKETQYF
TRBV18,NA,TRBJ2-5,NA,TGTGCCAGCTCACCACAGGGAGGCGGGGAGACCCAGTACTTC,CASSPQGGGETQYF
TRBV7-2,NA,TRBJ2-7,few,TGTGCCAGCAGCGTGGGACTCCACTACGAGCAGTACTTC,CASSVGLHYEQYF
TRBV28,TRBD1,TRBJ2-5,NA,TGTGCCAGCAGTCCCGCGACAGGACAGGGAGAGACCCAGTACTTC,CASSPATGQGETQYF
TRBV2,TRBD2,TRBJ2-3,few,TGTGCCAGTCTGGGGGGGGTACGCACAGATACGCAGTATTTT,CASLGGVRTDTQYF